Here is one T cell receptor (beta chain) with its context. The data were obtained in a study of OX40 agonist ivuxolimab in advanced cancers. Clones were read by immunoSEQ multiplex PCR, and TCRdb kept only the in-frame ones, dropping some. Of some 100,000 clones in the sample, 75% to 90% were seen once. V shed 4 bases, J shed 3 bases, and the junction held 9 bases outside the gene matches. The CDR3 is made up of 15 amino acids. Germline assignment: CDR1 LNHDA and CDR2 SQIVND (reference sequence). The material sequenced was CD4+ or CD8+ T cells sorted from blood, taken in a trial of the OX40 agonist ivuxolimab. The V and J genes are TRBV19 and TRBJ2-7; 7 bases match TRBD1. This clonotype was obtained from an adult with an advanced solid tumor such as melanoma, head and neck, liver or kidney cancer. The CDR3 region has the DNA TGTGCCAGTAGTAAACCCCACGGGACAGTCTACGAGCAGTACTTC. It is translated as CASSKPHGTVYEQYF. The full variable domain, with the rest looked up from reference TRBV19 and TRBJ2-7, is DGGITQSPKYLFRKEGQNVTLSCEQNLNHDAMYWYRQDPGQGLRLIYYSQIVNDFQKGDIAEGYSVSREKKESFPLTVTSAQKNPTAFYLCASSKPHGTVYEQYFGPGTRLTVT.